These T cell receptor beta chains were read from a single sample in a study of blood T cell repertoires in COVID-19. Repertoires were generated with immunoSEQ multiplex PCR, while TCRdb's copy carries only in-frame clones and drops some. Among tens of thousands of clones, roughly 79% were seen once, and the ten largest hold less than 20%. Sequenced sample: peripheral blood. The source is a human donor in a cohort sampled during active COVID-19. Each CDR3 is given with its conserved first and last residue. Each record gives: D gene, V gene, clone size, CDR3 protein. A D gene is named only where the DNA matches it firmly. Clone size is given for some rows only: seen once, a few or many times, or a class if the clone is expanded.

d_gene: TRBD2
v_gene: TRBV7-9
abundance: few
CDR3aa: CASSPSQSGSDEQFF

d_gene: TRBD1
v_gene: TRBV7-9
abundance: once
CDR3aa: CASSGTGINTDTQYF

d_gene: -
v_gene: TRBV7-2
abundance: -
CDR3aa: CASSTTGGTYNEQFF

d_gene: -
v_gene: TRBV5-4
abundance: -
CDR3aa: CASSSGEHQNIQYF

d_gene: -
v_gene: TRBV5-4
abundance: few
CDR3aa: CASSLIGTGELFF

d_gene: -
v_gene: TRBV25-1
abundance: few
CDR3aa: CASGGWSTEAFF

d_gene: -
v_gene: TRBV7-7
abundance: -
CDR3aa: CASSPFRHFQETQYF

d_gene: TRBD2
v_gene: TRBV2
abundance: -
CDR3aa: CASTTSGGYLNIQYF

d_gene: TRBD2
v_gene: TRBV4-1
abundance: -
CDR3aa: CASSQSTSGWNTGELFF

d_gene: -
v_gene: TRBV6-4
abundance: -
CDR3aa: CASSVELGSYNEQFF

d_gene: -
v_gene: TRBV4-1
abundance: -
CDR3aa: CASSRLGGSNTEAFF

d_gene: TRBD2
v_gene: TRBV7-9
abundance: -
CDR3aa: CASSLRGSSPDTQYF

d_gene: -
v_gene: TRBV3-1/TRBV3-2
abundance: -
CDR3aa: CASSPGPGSNEQFF

d_gene: TRBD2
v_gene: TRBV29-1
abundance: -
CDR3aa: CSVGRLAGGATYNEQFF

d_gene: -
v_gene: TRBV19
abundance: -
CDR3aa: CASSIPGYYYGYTF

d_gene: TRBD2
v_gene: TRBV11-1
abundance: -
CDR3aa: CASSLGQRGYTQYF